The 18 T cell receptor beta chains below come from one sample, sequenced in a study of response to subunit inactivated influenza vaccine. TCRdb called the RT-PCR reads again in MiXCR, with one record for every CDR3 protein. This table holds around 200,000 distinct CDR3 sequences, about an eighth found once. The specimen comprised CD8+ T cells sorted from PBMCs, sampled 5 to 6 days after vaccination. These receptors were collected from a man aged 50 to 59 who received an inactivated influenza vaccine.

This clonotype appeared a few times. The chain couples TRBV28 to TRBJ2-1; 7 bases match TRBD1. CDR1 and CDR2 from the germline V gene are MDHEN and SYDVKM. The CDR3 has 15 residues. V was pared by 6 bases and J by 5 bases, with 10 bases of the junction left unmatched. As DNA, the CDR3 is TGTGCCAGCAGGTCGGGACAGATTCTCGACAATGAGCAGTTCTTC. Amino acids: CASRSGQILDNEQFF.

The chain uses TRBV7-9 and TRBJ2-5; 9 bases match TRBD2. CDR3 length: 16 residues. Germline lookup yields CDR1 SEHNR and CDR2 FQNEAQ (reference sequence). The ends lost 2 bases at V and 5 bases at J; junction bases unmatched: 9. Here the CDR3 DNA reads TGTGCCAGCAGCTTACCGTCTAGCGGGGCGACGGAGACCCAGTACTTC. Protein product: CASSLPSSGATETQYF.

The J gene is TRBJ1-1, the V gene TRBV12-3 or TRBV12-4; D gene unclear. V dropped 6 bases and J dropped 2 bases, with 7 bases sitting between them. The CDR3 runs 12 residues. The CDR3 DNA sequence: TGTGCCAGCAGCTGGACTAACACTGAAGCTTTCTTT. This translates into CASSWTNTEAFF.

The V call is TRBV7-9, the J call TRBJ2-2; D perhaps matches TRBD1 (5 bases). This CDR3 contains 12 residues. In germline, CDR1 is SEHNR, CDR2 FQNEAQ (reference sequence). With 10 bases removed from V and 7 bases from J, the gap between germline ends came to 13 bases. CDR3 region: CATGRGGGELFF. The CDR3 DNA sequence: TGTGCCACCGGAAGGGGCGGCGGGGAGCTGTTTTTT.

J is TRBJ1-1 and V is TRBV7-8, with a weak D call TRBD1 (6 bases). The CDR3 runs 14 residues. Germline assignment: CDR1 SGHVS and CDR2 FQNEAQ. Trimming left V 4 bases short and J 1 base short, with 10 bases between. CDR3 nucleotide sequence: TGTGCCAGCAGCTGGGGACACAAGAACACTGAAGCTTTCTTT. Protein: CASSWGHKNTEAFF.

Many counts were recorded for this clonotype. The chain couples TRBV11-2 to TRBJ2-5, with D perhaps matching TRBD1 (6 bases). V lost 1 base and J lost 1, with 16 bases in between. Germline V gene sequence: CDR1 SGHAT, CDR2 FQNNGV. The CDR3 loop spans 17 amino acids. The CDR3 DNA reads TGTGCCAGCAGCTTAGGGTTTTTTCAGGGGACCCAAGAGACCCAGTACTTC. Translation gives CASSLGFFQGTQETQYF.

This clonotype appeared a few times. The chain combines TRBV4-2 with TRBJ2-7; 12 bases map to TRBD2. The CDR3 runs to 19 residues. The junction had 15 bases not matched to a gene; V was cut back by 2 bases and J by 4 bases. Germline CDR1 LGHNA, CDR2 YNFKEQ. The CDR3 DNA follows: TGTGCCAGCAGCCAAATTACCGGGACTAGCGGGCCGAGTAGGTACGAGCAGTACTTC. Its protein product is CASSQITGTSGPSRYEQYF.

This clonotype has just a few counts. CDR3 residues: CASSTGLAGAGAETQYF. The CDR3 DNA sequence: TGTGCCAGCAGCACGGGACTAGCGGGGGCCGGGGCAGAGACCCAGTACTTC. The V gene is TRBV5-4, the J gene TRBJ2-5, with 14 nucleotides matching TRBD2. This CDR3 region has 17 residues. Per germline, CDR1 SGHNT and CDR2 YYREEE (reference sequence). The V gene end was trimmed by 4 bases and the J gene end by 4 bases; junction bases not matched to a gene: 9. Together with reference TRBV5-4 and TRBJ2-5, the CDR3 gives the full variable domain: ETGVTQSPTHLIKTRGQQVTLRCSSQSGHNTVSWYQQALGQGPQFIFQYYREEENGRGNFPPRFSGLQFPNYSSELNVNALELDDSALYLCASSTGLAGAGAETQYFGPGTRLLVL.

The chain joins TRBV7-9 to TRBJ1-2, with 10 bases that match TRBD1. Germline V gene sequence: CDR1 SEHNR, CDR2 FQNEAQ (reference sequence). This CDR3 spans 13 amino acids. J was trimmed by 7 bases and V by 5 bases; bases with no gene match: 4. The CDR3 sequence is CASSPGQGFGYTF. The DNA of the CDR3 is TGTGCCAGCAGCCCGGGACAGGGGTTTGGCTACACCTTC.

The chain carries TRBV19 and TRBJ1-5; TRBD1 matches 12 bases. With V trimmed by 9 bases and J by 6 bases, 12 bases remained unmatched. CDR1 is LNHDA and CDR2 is SQIVND in the germline V gene (reference sequence). This CDR3 is built from 16 residues. CDR3 region: CASEIGTGGWGQPQHF. The DNA for the CDR3 is TGTGCCAGCGAGATCGGGACAGGGGGCTGGGGTCAGCCCCAGCATTTT.

This clonotype was seen ten or more times. V is TRBV7-8 and J is TRBJ2-1; D is undetermined. V lost 4 bases and J lost 0, with 10 bases in between. Germline CDR1 reads SGHVS; CDR2 reads FQNEAQ. The CDR3 runs 15 residues. CDR3 nucleotide sequence: TGTGCCAGCAGCTCCGGACCGAACTCCTACAATGAGCAGTTCTTC. Translation: CASSSGPNSYNEQFF. Supplemented by reference TRBV7-8 and TRBJ2-1, the full variable domain reads GAGVSQSPRYKVAKRGQDVALRCDPISGHVSLFWYQQALGQGPEFLTYFQNEAQLDKSGLPSDRFFAERPEGSVSTLKIQRTQQEDSAVYLCASSSGPNSYNEQFFGPGTRLTVL.

This chain links TRBV24-1 with TRBJ2-3; D perhaps matches TRBD2 (6 bases). Trimming shortened V by 4 bases and J by 3 bases, and 7 bases separated the two germline ends. Per germline, CDR1 KGHDR and CDR2 SFDVKD. The CDR3 is made up of 13 amino acids. The CDR3 nucleotides read TGTGCCACCAGTGAGGGAGGTACAGATACGCAGTATTTT. As protein: CATSEGGTDTQYF.

The rearrangement joins TRBV7-2 to TRBJ2-3, with TRBD2 identical over 10 bases. Trimming took 4 bases from V and 1 from J; bases not matched to a gene: 2. The CDR3 is 15 residues long. The V gene's germline CDR1 is SGHTA and CDR2 FQGNSA. CDR3 coding DNA: TGTGCCAGCAGCTCTAGCGGGGGCCGCACAGATACGCAGTATTTT. It specifies CASSSSGGRTDTQYF.

This clonotype has only a few counts. The V and J genes are TRBV6-2 or TRBV6-3 and TRBJ2-3, with a tentative D call TRBD2 (6 bases). From germline, CDR1 is MNHEY and CDR2 SVGEGT. The CDR3 has 18 residues. The V end lost 2 bases, the J end lost 5 bases, and 23 bases lay between the germline ends. The CDR3 loop is CASSYTLLPGRAGDTQYF. In DNA form, the CDR3 reads TGTGCCAGCAGTTACACTCTCCTGCCTGGACGAGCGGGAGATACGCAGTATTTT.

This chain connects TRBV29-1 to TRBJ1-3, with a weak D call TRBD1 (6 bases). Per the germline V gene, CDR1 is SQVTM and CDR2 is ANQGSEA. This CDR3 spans 14 amino acids. V dropped 6 bases and J dropped 1 base, with 13 bases sitting between them. The CDR3 reads CSVGTGTSGNTIYF. The CDR3 coding sequence is TGCAGCGTGGGAACAGGGACTTCTGGAAACACCATATATTTT.

The chain joins TRBV27 to TRBJ2-1; 10 bases map to TRBD1. Losses at the gene ends were 5 bases for V and 5 bases for J; bases not matched to a gene: 6. CDR3 length: 15 residues. CDR1 is MNHEY and CDR2 is SMNVEV in the germline V gene (reference sequence). The CDR3 spells CASSPDRGRHNEQFF. The CDR3 region has the DNA TGTGCCAGCAGTCCCGACAGGGGGCGCCACAATGAGCAGTTCTTC.

The V and J genes are TRBV4-3 and TRBJ2-3, with 7 nucleotides matching TRBD2. CDR3 length equals 17 residues. Germline-derived CDR1 and CDR2 are LGHNA and YSLEER. V was clipped by 0 bases and J by 0 bases; unmatched bases: 6. CDR3 sequence (DNA): TGCGCCAGCAGCCAAGATTGGGGGGGGATTAGCACAGATACGCAGTATTTT. It codes for CASSQDWGGISTDTQYF.

As DNA, the CDR3 is TGCGCCAGCAGTGAGCGCCCGCGGGAAAAACTGTTTTTT. It yields the protein CASSERPREKLFF. The chain joins TRBV10-2 to TRBJ1-4; no clear D. V lost 2 bases and J lost 8, with 9 bases in between. Germline V lookup: CDR1 WSHSY, CDR2 SAAADI. CDR3 length: 13 residues.